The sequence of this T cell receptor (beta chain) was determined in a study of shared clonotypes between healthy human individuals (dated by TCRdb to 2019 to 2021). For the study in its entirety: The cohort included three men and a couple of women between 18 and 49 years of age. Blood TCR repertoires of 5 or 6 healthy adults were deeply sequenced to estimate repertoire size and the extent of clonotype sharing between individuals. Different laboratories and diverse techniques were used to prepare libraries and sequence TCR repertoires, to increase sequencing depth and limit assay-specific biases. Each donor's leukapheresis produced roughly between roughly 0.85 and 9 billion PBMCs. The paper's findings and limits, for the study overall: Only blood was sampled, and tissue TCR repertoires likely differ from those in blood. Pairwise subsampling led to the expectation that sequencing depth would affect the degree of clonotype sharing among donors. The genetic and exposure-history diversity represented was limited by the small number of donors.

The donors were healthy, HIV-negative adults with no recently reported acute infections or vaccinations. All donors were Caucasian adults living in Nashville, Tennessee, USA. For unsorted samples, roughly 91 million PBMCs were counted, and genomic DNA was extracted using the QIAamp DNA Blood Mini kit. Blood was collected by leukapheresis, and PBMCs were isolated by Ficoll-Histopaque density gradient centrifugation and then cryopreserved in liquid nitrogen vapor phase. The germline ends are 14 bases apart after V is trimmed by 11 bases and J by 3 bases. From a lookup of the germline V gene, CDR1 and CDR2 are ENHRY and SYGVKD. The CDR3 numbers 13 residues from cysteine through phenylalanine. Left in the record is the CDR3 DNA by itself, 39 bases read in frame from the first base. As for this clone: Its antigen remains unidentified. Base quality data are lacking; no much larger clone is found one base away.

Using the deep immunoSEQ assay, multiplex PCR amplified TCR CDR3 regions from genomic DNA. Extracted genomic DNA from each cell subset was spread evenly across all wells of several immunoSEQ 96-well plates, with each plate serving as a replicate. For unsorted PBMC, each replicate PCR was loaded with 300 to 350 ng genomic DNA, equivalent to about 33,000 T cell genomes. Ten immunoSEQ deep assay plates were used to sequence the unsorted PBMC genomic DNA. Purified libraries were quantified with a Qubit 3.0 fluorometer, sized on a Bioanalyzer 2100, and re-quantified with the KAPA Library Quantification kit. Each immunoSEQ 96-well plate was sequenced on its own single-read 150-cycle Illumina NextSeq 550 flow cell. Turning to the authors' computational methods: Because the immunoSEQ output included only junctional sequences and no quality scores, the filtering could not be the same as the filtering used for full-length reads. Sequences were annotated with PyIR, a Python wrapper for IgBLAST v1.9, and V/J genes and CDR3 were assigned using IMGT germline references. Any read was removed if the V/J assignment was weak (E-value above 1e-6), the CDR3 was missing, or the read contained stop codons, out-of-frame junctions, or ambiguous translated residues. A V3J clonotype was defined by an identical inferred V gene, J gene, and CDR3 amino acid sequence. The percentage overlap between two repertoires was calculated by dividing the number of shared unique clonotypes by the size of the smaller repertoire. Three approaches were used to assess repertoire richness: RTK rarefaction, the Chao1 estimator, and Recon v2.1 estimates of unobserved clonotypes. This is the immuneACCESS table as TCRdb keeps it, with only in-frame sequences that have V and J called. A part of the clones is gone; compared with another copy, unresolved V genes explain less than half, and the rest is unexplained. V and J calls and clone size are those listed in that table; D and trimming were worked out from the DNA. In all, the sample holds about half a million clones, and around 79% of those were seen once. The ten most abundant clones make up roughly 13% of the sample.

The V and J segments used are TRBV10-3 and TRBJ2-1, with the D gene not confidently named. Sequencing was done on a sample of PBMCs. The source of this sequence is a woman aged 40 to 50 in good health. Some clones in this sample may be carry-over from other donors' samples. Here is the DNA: TGTGCCGCCTCCGATTCTAGCTACAATGAGCAGTTCTTC. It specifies CAASDSSYNEQFF.